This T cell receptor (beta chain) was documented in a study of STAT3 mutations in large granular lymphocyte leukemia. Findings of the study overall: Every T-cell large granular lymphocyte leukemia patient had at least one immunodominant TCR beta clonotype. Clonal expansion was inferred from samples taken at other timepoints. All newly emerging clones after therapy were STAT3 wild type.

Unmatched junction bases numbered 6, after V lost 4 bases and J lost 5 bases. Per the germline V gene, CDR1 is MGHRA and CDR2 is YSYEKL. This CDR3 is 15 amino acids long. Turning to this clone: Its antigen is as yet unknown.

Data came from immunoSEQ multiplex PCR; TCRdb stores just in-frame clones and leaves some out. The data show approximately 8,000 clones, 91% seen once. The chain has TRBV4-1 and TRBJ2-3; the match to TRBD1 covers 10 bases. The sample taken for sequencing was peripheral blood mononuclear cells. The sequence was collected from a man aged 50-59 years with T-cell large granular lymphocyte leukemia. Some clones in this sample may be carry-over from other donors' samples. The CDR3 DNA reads TGCGCCAGCAGCCCCCGACAGGGGGCAGGAGATACGCAGTATTTT. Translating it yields CASSPRQGAGDTQYF.